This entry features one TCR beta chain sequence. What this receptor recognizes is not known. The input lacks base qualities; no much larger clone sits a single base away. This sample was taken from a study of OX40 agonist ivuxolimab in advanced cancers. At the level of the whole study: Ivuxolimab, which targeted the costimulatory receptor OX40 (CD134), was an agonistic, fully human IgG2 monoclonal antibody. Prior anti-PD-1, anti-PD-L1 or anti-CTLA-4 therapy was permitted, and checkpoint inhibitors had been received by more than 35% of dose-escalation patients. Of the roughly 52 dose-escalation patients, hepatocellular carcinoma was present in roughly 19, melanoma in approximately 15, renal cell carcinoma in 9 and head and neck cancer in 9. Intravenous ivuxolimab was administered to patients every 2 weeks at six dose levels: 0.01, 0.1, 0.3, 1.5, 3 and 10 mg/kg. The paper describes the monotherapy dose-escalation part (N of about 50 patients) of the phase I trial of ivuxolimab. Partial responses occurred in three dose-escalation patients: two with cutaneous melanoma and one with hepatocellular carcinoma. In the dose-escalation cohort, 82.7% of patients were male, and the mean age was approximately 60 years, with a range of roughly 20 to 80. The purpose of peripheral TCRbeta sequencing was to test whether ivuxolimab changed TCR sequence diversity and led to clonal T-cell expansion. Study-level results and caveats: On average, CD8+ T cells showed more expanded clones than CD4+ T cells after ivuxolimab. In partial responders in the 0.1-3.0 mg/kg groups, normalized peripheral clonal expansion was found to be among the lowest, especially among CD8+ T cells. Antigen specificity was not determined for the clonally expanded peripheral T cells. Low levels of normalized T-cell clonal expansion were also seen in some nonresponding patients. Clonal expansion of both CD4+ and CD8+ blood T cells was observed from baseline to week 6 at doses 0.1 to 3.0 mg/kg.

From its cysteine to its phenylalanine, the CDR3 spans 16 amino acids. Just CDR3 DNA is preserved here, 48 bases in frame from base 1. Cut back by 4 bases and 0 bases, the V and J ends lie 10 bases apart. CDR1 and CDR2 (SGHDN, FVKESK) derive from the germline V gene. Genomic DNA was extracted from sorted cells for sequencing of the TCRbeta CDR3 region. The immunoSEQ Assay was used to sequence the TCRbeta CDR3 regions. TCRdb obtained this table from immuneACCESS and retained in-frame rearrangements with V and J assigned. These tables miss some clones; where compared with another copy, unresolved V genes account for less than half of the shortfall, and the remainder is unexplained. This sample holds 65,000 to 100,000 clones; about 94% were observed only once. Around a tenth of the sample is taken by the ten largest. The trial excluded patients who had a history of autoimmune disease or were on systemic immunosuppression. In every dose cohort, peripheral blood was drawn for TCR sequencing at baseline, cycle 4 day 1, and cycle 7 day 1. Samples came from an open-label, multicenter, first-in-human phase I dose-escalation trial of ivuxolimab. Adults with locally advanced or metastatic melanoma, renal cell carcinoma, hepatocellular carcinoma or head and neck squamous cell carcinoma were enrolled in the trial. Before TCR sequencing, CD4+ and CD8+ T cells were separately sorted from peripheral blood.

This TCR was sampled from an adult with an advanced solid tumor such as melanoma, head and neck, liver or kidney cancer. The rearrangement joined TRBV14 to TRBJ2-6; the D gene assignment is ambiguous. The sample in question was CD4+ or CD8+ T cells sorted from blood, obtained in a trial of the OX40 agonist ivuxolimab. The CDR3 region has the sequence CASSPPRPSGANVLTF. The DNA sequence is TGTGCCAGCAGCCCGCCTCGACCCTCTGGGGCCAACGTCCTGACTTTC.